One and the same sample provided the 27 T cell receptor beta chains below, sequenced in a study of control samples from healthy donors and cancer patients (dated by TCRdb to about 2020). Receptors were amplified or captured by the immunoSEQ multiplex PCR assay. The source is immuneACCESS, and TCRdb retained only in-frame sequences with V and J called. Part of the clones is not carried over; for the studies checked, unresolved V genes explain less than half of this, and the remainder is unexplained. Counted in this sample were 65,000 to 90,000 clones; about 94% of them appeared once. More than 2.5% of the sample lies in the top ten. Sequenced sample: blood. These receptor sequences come from a young woman in good health.

This rearrangement joins TRBV10-1 to TRBJ2-1; 7 bases are shared with TRBD1. CDR1 is WNHNN and CDR2 is SYGVQD in the germline V gene (reference sequence). J was trimmed by 10 bases and V by 2 bases; bases with no gene match: 5. The CDR3 totals 13 residues. CDR3 loop: CASSEPYRGEQFF. The CDR3 region has the DNA TGCGCCAGCAGTGAGCCCTACAGGGGAGAGCAGTTCTTC.

The rearrangement uses TRBV18 and TRBJ2-7; 7 bases agree with TRBD1. The V gene end was trimmed by 2 bases and the J gene end by 3 bases; junction bases not matched to a gene: 4. Germline V gene sequence: CDR1 KGHSH, CDR2 LQKENI. CDR3 length: 14 residues. The CDR3 nucleotides read TGTGCCAGCTCACCAACCGGGACAGACTACGAGCAGTACTTC. Translated: CASSPTGTDYEQYF.

The gene calls are TRBV30 and TRBJ1-6; the D gene is possibly TRBD1 (5 bases). V dropped 0 bases and J dropped 0 bases, with 12 bases sitting between them. The CDR3 has 17 residues. Germline V lookup: CDR1 GTSNPN, CDR2 SVGIG (reference sequence). CDR3 DNA sequence: TGTGCCTGGAGTGTTGGACAATTGAGCTCCTATAATTCACCCCTCCACTTT. Its translation: CAWSVGQLSSYNSPLHF.

The chain uses TRBV7-7 and TRBJ2-7, with D possibly being TRBD2 (6 bases). This CDR3 region has 15 residues. Germline V lookup: CDR1 SSHAT, CDR2 FNYEAQ (reference sequence). The CDR3 sequence: CAREVYPNRLYEQYV. In nucleotides, the CDR3 is TGTGCTAGGGAGGTCTATCCCAACCGACTCTACGAGCAGTACGTC.

The chain uses TRBV5-5 and TRBJ2-3; maybe TRBD1 (5 bases). This CDR3 region has 16 residues. V lost 2 bases and J lost 4, with 17 bases in between. Germline V gene sequence: CDR1 SGHKS, CDR2 YYEKEE (reference sequence). The DNA of the CDR3 is TGTGCCAGCAGCTTTCGAGGTAGGGGTCTCCCAGATACGCAGTATTTT. It yields the protein CASSFRGRGLPDTQYF.

The rearrangement links TRBV2 to TRBJ1-5; 7 bases line up with TRBD1. The junction had 7 bases not matched to a gene; V was cut back by 6 bases and J by 2 bases. The CDR3 consists of 15 residues. The germline gives CDR1 SNHLY, CDR2 FYNNEI. DNA for the CDR3: TGTGCCAGCAGGGCGACAGGGTTAGGCAATCAGCCCCAGCATTTT. Protein sequence: CASRATGLGNQPQHF.

This sequence joins TRBV27 and TRBJ1-1; 7 bases agree with TRBD1. With 6 bases clipped from V and 2 bases from J, the junction kept 9 bases outside the gene matches. Germline V CDR1 and CDR2: MNHEY, SMNVEV (reference sequence). This CDR3 is 15 amino acids long. CDR3 sequence: CASSETGTANTEAFF. The CDR3 DNA sequence: TGTGCCAGCAGCGAAACTGGGACAGCTAACACTGAAGCTTTCTTT.

The sample holds one count of this clone. The gene calls are TRBV4-1 and TRBJ1-4; the D gene is possibly TRBD1 (5 bases). CDR1 is MGHRA, CDR2 YSYEKL, per germline. This CDR3 has 16 residues. V was clipped by 4 bases and J by 4 bases, with 16 bases between them. The CDR3 DNA reads TGCGCCAGCAGCCCCTCGGCGGGGCCAATTAATGAAAAACTGTTTTTT. This encodes CASSPSAGPINEKLFF.

This rearrangement joins TRBV6-2 or TRBV6-3 to TRBJ2-7; the match to TRBD2 covers 10 bases. The V gene's germline CDR1 is MNHEY and CDR2 SVGEGT. This CDR3 has 16 amino acids. The V gene end was trimmed by 4 bases and the J gene end by 2 bases; junction bases not matched to a gene: 8. The CDR3 loop is CASSWSGTSATYEQYF. The CDR3 bases are TGTGCCAGCAGTTGGTCCGGGACTAGCGCCACCTACGAGCAGTACTTC.

The chain links TRBV11-3 to TRBJ1-1; no clear D gene. CDR1 SGHNT and CDR2 YENEEA come from the germline V gene. V was shortened by 4 bases and J by 5 bases, with 20 bases between the two germline ends. The CDR3 is 16 amino acids. The CDR3 nucleotides read TGTGCCAGCAGCTCCCAGGATCGGGATATAGAAACTGAAGCTTTCTTT. Translation gives CASSSQDRDIETEAFF.

V and J are TRBV6-5 and TRBJ2-1, with D perhaps TRBD2 (6 bases). CDR3 length: 14 amino acids. Germline CDR1 MNHEY, CDR2 SVGAGI. Trimming stripped 3 bases from V and 7 bases from J, with 13 bases between. CDR3 protein: CASSYGTEGNEQFF. DNA for the CDR3: TGTGCCAGCAGTTATGGGACGGAGGGGAATGAGCAGTTCTTC.

The V call is TRBV18, the J call TRBJ2-2; tentatively, D is TRBD1 (6 bases). This CDR3 comprises 13 residues. Trimming took off 5 bases at V and 4 bases at J, with 8 bases between the two ends. Per the germline V gene, CDR1 is KGHSH and CDR2 is LQKENI. This CDR3 reads CASSTDSTGELFF. CDR3 DNA: TGTGCCAGCTCAACGGACAGCACCGGGGAGCTGTTTTTT.

V and J are TRBV28 and TRBJ2-7; D unresolved. V lost 5 bases and J lost 3, with 5 bases in between. The CDR3 extends over 11 amino acids. Per germline, CDR1 MDHEN and CDR2 SYDVKM. The CDR3 DNA follows: TGTGCCAGCAGTCCGGACTACGAGCAGTACTTC. It is translated as CASSPDYEQYF.

This chain links TRBV7-9 with TRBJ2-3, with 8 bases matching TRBD2. Germline CDR1 is SEHNR and CDR2 is FQNEAQ (reference sequence). V gave up 4 bases and J gave up 0 bases; unmatched junction bases: 6. There are 16 residues in the CDR3. The CDR3, as DNA: TGTGCCAGCAGCTCTTGGACTAGCTCTAGCACAGATACGCAGTATTTT. It yields the protein CASSSWTSSSTDTQYF.

The chain links TRBV6-6 to TRBJ1-3; D is unclear. The CDR3 contains 16 residues. The germline V gene has CDR1 MNHNY and CDR2 SVGAGI (reference sequence). Trimming shortened V by 0 bases and J by 4 bases, and 13 bases separated the two germline ends. CDR3 loop: CASSYSISGLGNTIYF. CDR3 in DNA: TGTGCCAGCAGTTACTCGATTTCCGGGCTGGGAAACACCATATATTTT.

This rearrangement joins TRBV5-1 to TRBJ2-1; D gene unclear. V dropped 3 bases and J dropped 9 bases, with 10 bases sitting between them. CDR1 is SGHRS and CDR2 is YFSETQ in the germline V gene. The CDR3 is 12 amino acids. The CDR3 nucleotides read TGCGCCAGCAGCTGGACCGGGCCTGAGCAGTTCTTC. The encoded protein is CASSWTGPEQFF.

This rearrangement joins TRBV6-5 to TRBJ1-1; D remains ambiguous. The germline CDR1 and CDR2 sequences are MNHEY and SVGAGI. The CDR3 is 15 amino acids. V was clipped by 7 bases and J by 4 bases, with 19 bases between them. The CDR3 here is CASTKTTVFLTEAFF. In nucleotides, the CDR3 is TGTGCCAGCACCAAGACCACAGTTTTTCTCACTGAAGCTTTCTTT.

The CDR3 nucleotides are TGTGCCAGCAGCTTCAGGACAGTTGGAAACACCATATATTTT. It is translated as CASSFRTVGNTIYF. The chain combines TRBV11-2 with TRBJ1-3, with D possibly matching TRBD1 (6 bases). V lost 3 bases and J 3 bases, leaving 9 bases between the germline ends. The CDR3 covers 14 residues. CDR1 SGHAT and CDR2 FQNNGV come from the germline V gene.

The V call is TRBV11-3, the J call TRBJ2-1, with TRBD2 as a possible D gene (5 bases). V dropped 5 bases and J dropped 0 bases, with 11 bases sitting between them. The CDR3 is 15 residues long. Germline V gives CDR1 SGHNT, CDR2 YENEEA. The CDR3 DNA follows: TGTGCCAGCAGCCTCACTAGAACCTCCTACAATGAGCAGTTCTTC. It is translated as CASSLTRTSYNEQFF.

This chain links TRBV7-8 with TRBJ2-5; D remains ambiguous. Germline CDR1 reads SGHVS; CDR2 reads FQNEAQ. The CDR3 runs 14 residues. Trimming left V 5 bases short and J 0 bases short, with 10 bases between. The CDR3 DNA reads as TGTGCCAGCAGCCCCCCTCTCGACCAAGAGACCCAGTACTTC. Its translation is CASSPPLDQETQYF.

The chain employs TRBV4-2 and TRBJ1-1; 7 nucleotides match TRBD1. CDR1 is LGHNA and CDR2 is YNFKEQ in the germline V gene. The length of the CDR3 is 19 residues. V lost 0 bases to trimming and J lost 7 bases; unmatched junction nucleotides: 20. In nucleotides, the CDR3 is TGTGCCAGCAGCCAAGATAGAGGACAGGCCCTGGGGGTTGGTCGTGAAGCTTTCTTT. Translation gives CASSQDRGQALGVGREAFF.

This chain links TRBV27 with TRBJ1-2; 7 nucleotides align to TRBD1. J was trimmed by 8 bases and V by 5 bases; bases with no gene match: 8. This CDR3 is 13 amino acids long. Germline V gene lookup returns CDR1 MNHEY and CDR2 SMNVEV (reference sequence). In DNA form, the CDR3 reads TGTGCCAGCAGTCCAACAGGGGCCGACGGCTACACCTTC. Translation: CASSPTGADGYTF.

The J gene is TRBJ2-5, the V gene TRBV30; D call uncertain. This CDR3 is 16 amino acids long. V gave up 2 bases and J gave up 2 bases, with 18 bases separating them. The germline V gene encodes CDR1 GTSNPN and CDR2 SVGIG (reference sequence). CDR3: CAWSSSKLREQETQYF. In nucleotides, the CDR3 is TGTGCCTGGAGTTCCTCAAAATTAAGAGAACAAGAGACCCAGTACTTC.

The chain combines TRBV27 with TRBJ1-5; TRBD1 matches 8 bases. The J segment lost 6 bases and the V segment lost 6 bases, leaving 4 bases of the junction unmatched. CDR3 length equals 13 residues. CDR1 MNHEY and CDR2 SMNVEV come from the germline V gene (reference sequence). CDR3 sequence (DNA): TGTGCCAGCAGGCCCGGGACAGGTCAGCCCCAGCATTTT. This gives the protein CASRPGTGQPQHF.

The CDR3 loop reads CASSQGQADWVYGYTF. In DNA, the CDR3 is TGCGCCAGCAGCCAAGGACAGGCAGACTGGGTCTATGGCTACACCTTC. The chain recombines TRBV5-1 with TRBJ1-2; 7 nucleotides match TRBD1. The CDR3 spans 16 residues. Germline assignment: CDR1 SGHRS and CDR2 YFSETQ. Germline trimming cut 4 bases from V and 4 bases from J; bases unmatched to any gene: 13. The full variable domain, completed using reference TRBV5-1 and TRBJ1-2, is KAGVTQTPRYLIKTRGQQVTLSCSPISGHRSVSWYQQTPGQGLQFLFEYFSETQRNKGNFPGRFSGRQFSNSRSEMNVSTLELGDSALYLCASSQGQADWVYGYTFGSGTRLTVV.

This rearrangement joins TRBV15 to TRBJ1-5, with D possibly matching TRBD1 (5 bases). The CDR3 is made up of 16 amino acids. The V end was cut by 2 bases, the J end by 4 bases, with 15 bases between. CDR1 LNHNV and CDR2 YYDKDF come from the germline V gene (reference sequence). The CDR3 DNA is TGTGCCACCAGCAGATTCTTTGACAGATTGAATCAGCCCCAGCATTTT. It translates to CATSRFFDRLNQPQHF.

V usage is TRBV27 and J usage is TRBJ1-1; 8 bases map to TRBD1. Germline lookup yields CDR1 MNHEY and CDR2 SMNVEV (reference sequence). J was trimmed by 0 bases and V by 10 bases; bases with no gene match: 7. This CDR3 comprises 14 residues. The CDR3 sequence: CATTGGTMNTEAFF. CDR3 bases: TGTGCCACCACAGGGGGGACCATGAACACTGAAGCTTTCTTT.